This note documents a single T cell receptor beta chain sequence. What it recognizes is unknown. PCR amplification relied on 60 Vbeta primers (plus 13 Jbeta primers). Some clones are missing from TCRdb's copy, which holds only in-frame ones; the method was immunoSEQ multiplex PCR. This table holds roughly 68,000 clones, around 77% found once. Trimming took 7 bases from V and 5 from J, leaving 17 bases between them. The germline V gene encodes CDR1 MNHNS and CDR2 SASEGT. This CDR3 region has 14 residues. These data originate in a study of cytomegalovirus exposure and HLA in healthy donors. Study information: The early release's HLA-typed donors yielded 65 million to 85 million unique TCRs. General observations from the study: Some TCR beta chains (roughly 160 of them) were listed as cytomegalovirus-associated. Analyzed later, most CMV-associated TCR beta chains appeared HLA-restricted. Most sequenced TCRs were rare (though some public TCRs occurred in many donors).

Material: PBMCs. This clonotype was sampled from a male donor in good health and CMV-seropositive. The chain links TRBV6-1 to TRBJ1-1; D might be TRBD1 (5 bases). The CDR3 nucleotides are TGTGCCAGCACCCCACGGGGGGGTTTGACTGAAGCTTTCTTT. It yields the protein CASTPRGGLTEAFF.